These T cell receptor beta chains were read from a single sample in a study of T-cell memory formation after mild COVID-19. TCRdb itself ran the 5' RACE reads through MiXCR, one entry per CDR3 protein. Of some 340,000 distinct CDR3 sequences listed, over 10% are singletons. Sequencing used PBMCs or a T cell subset sorted from them (not recorded which). These TCRs come from a young man who had mild COVID-19 (a few samples of this study predate the infection). Cell type and time point are not known. Each CDR3 is given with its conserved first and last residue. D genes are given only for firm matches. A row's size may be missing; if present it is once, few, many or a size class.

j_call	clone_size	v_call	d_call	cdr3_nt	cdr3_aa
TRBJ1-5	few	TRBV30	NA	TGTGCAGTAGCCTGGGCCCCCGACAGTTTGAGCAATCAGCCCCAGCATTTT	CAVAWAPDSLSNQPQHF
TRBJ1-2	many	TRBV6-5	NA	TGTGCCAGCCGTTGGGGGCATGCCTATGGCTACACCTTC	CASRWGHAYGYTF
TRBJ2-2	NA	TRBV5-6	TRBD1	TGTGCCAGCAGCACCCGGACAGGAGACGGGGAGCTGTTTTTT	CASSTRTGDGELFF
TRBJ2-2	NA	TRBV7-2	NA	TGTGCCAGCAGCCCGACGGCAGTCTCGAACACCGGGGAGCTGTTTTTT	CASSPTAVSNTGELFF
TRBJ2-7	many	TRBV6-5	NA	TGTGCCAGCAGTTACAGTAAGGCGACCTACGAGCAGTACTTC	CASSYSKATYEQYF
TRBJ2-1	once	TRBV28	NA	TGTGCCAGCAGTCTAAGGGTCGGAGAGCAGTTCTTC	CASSLRVGEQFF
TRBJ1-4	few	TRBV7-2	NA	TGTGCCAGCAGCCTTAGGGGGGGTACTAATGAAAAACTGTTTTTT	CASSLRGGTNEKLFF
TRBJ2-5	few	TRBV29-1	NA	TGCAGCGTTGAGCAACAACGCCAAGAGACCCAGTACTTC	CSVEQQRQETQYF
TRBJ1-1	few	TRBV6-5	TRBD1	TGTGCCAGCAGTCCAGGGGGGGACGTGGTAGCTTTCTTT	CASSPGGDVVAFF
TRBJ2-3	NA	TRBV5-6	TRBD2	TGTGCCAGCAGCACACCGGGACTAGTCGTTTTT	CASSTPGLVVF
TRBJ2-2	NA	TRBV4-3	NA	TGCGCCAGCAGCCAAGTTATTCCGGGACACGGGGAGCTGTTTTTT	CASSQVIPGHGELFF
TRBJ2-5	NA	TRBV7-6	TRBD2	TGTGCCAGCAGCTTAGTGGTTAGCGGGGGAAAAGGAGAGACCCAGTACTTC	CASSLVVSGGKGETQYF
TRBJ2-5	many	TRBV12-3/TRBV12-4	TRBD1	TGTGCCAGCAGTCCGGGACAGGGCCAAGAGACCCAGTACTTC	CASSPGQGQETQYF
TRBJ1-1	NA	TRBV25-1	TRBD1	TGTGCCAGCAGTGAAGCCAGGGGGGGTATGAACACTGAAGCTTTCTTT	CASSEARGGMNTEAFF
TRBJ2-1	NA	TRBV11-3	TRBD2	TGTGCCAGCAGCTTGGTAGCGGGGATAGATGAGCAGTTCTTC	CASSLVAGIDEQFF
TRBJ1-5	NA	TRBV12-3/TRBV12-4	NA	TGTGCCAGCACCACGTCCAATCAGCCCCAGCATTTT	CASTTSNQPQHF
TRBJ2-4	NA	TRBV9	NA	TGTGCCAGCAGCGTCGACCTCAAAAACATTCAGTACTTC	CASSVDLKNIQYF
TRBJ2-3	NA	TRBV5-5	NA	TGTGCCAGCAGCTTTGGGAAAGGCGCAGATACGCAGTATTTT	CASSFGKGADTQYF
TRBJ2-7	many	TRBV11-2	TRBD1	TGTGCCAGCAGCTCGACAGGGAATCGGCACGAGCAGTACTTC	CASSSTGNRHEQYF
TRBJ1-5	few	TRBV20-1	NA	TGCAGTGCTAGTGAGGGGCAGGCAGGGGTTAGCAATCAGCCCCAGCATTTT	CSASEGQAGVSNQPQHF
TRBJ2-2	NA	TRBV5-1	NA	TGCGCCAGCAGCTCGGGATTTGCCACCGGGGAGCTGTTTTTT	CASSSGFATGELFF
TRBJ1-3	NA	TRBV7-2	TRBD1	TGTGCCAGCAGCTGGGACAGGGGGCCTGGAAACACCATATATTTT	CASSWDRGPGNTIYF
TRBJ1-2	once	TRBV20-1	TRBD1	TGCAGTGCTAGAGATGAGACAGGGAGTGGCTACACCTTC	CSARDETGSGYTF
TRBJ1-5	NA	TRBV7-9	NA	TGTGCCAGCAGCGCAAACTGGCTACCAAATCAGCCCCAGCATTTT	CASSANWLPNQPQHF
TRBJ1-5	NA	TRBV7-6	NA	TGTGCCAGCAGCTCTAGGTTGGGGGGCGGTCAGCCCCAGCATTTT	CASSSRLGGGQPQHF
TRBJ1-2	few	TRBV2	NA	TGTGCCAGCAGTCCAGCCGGGACACGCGGCTACACCTTC	CASSPAGTRGYTF
TRBJ2-1	NA	TRBV28	TRBD1	TGTGCCAGCACCGCGACAGGGGGTGGATCCTACAATGAGCAGTTCTTC	CASTATGGGSYNEQFF
TRBJ1-6	NA	TRBV4-2	NA	TGTGCCAGCAGCCAAGACCAGGGTTCCTATAATTCACCCCTCCACTTT	CASSQDQGSYNSPLHF
TRBJ2-3	NA	TRBV24-1	NA	TGTGCCACCAGTGATCCCCCCAGGACAGATACGCAGTATTTT	CATSDPPRTDTQYF
TRBJ2-1	many	TRBV12-3/TRBV12-4	NA	TGTGCCAGCAGAGGTTGGCGGGCCTACAATGAGCAGTTCTTC	CASRGWRAYNEQFF
TRBJ2-2	few	TRBV5-5	NA	TGTGCCAGCAGCTTTGCCCGGGCCGGGGAGCTGTTTTTT	CASSFARAGELFF
TRBJ1-3	NA	TRBV3-1	NA	TGTGCCAACAGCCCCCGGGACCGGGCGCGGTTGGACACCATATATTTT	CANSPRDRARLDTIYF
TRBJ2-1	NA	TRBV12-3/TRBV12-4	TRBD1	TGTGCCAGCAGGACAGACAGGGGATGGAATGAGCAGTTCTTC	CASRTDRGWNEQFF
TRBJ1-2	NA	TRBV7-9	NA	TGTGCCAGCAGTCCGCCGGGGGCCTATGGCTACACCTTC	CASSPPGAYGYTF
TRBJ2-5	once	TRBV30	NA	TGTGCCTGGAGGCCGGGACTCTCAGGGGAGACCCAGTACTTC	CAWRPGLSGETQYF
TRBJ1-5	NA	TRBV7-9	NA	TGTGCCAGCAGTAAGGCCTCGGGGAATCAGCCCCAGCATTTT	CASSKASGNQPQHF
TRBJ2-2	few	TRBV5-1	TRBD2	TGCGCCAGCAGCTCCTTAGCGGGGGGGACTGCCGGGGAGCTGTTTTTT	CASSSLAGGTAGELFF
TRBJ2-3	NA	TRBV6-5	TRBD2	TGTGCCAGCAGTTACTTTCTAGCGGGGTCCACAGATACGCAGTATTTT	CASSYFLAGSTDTQYF
TRBJ2-1	NA	TRBV7-2	NA	TGTGCCAGCAGCTTAGCGGATATGAGGGGGTGGTACAATGAGCAGTTCTTC	CASSLADMRGWYNEQFF
TRBJ2-3	few	TRBV12-3/TRBV12-4	NA	TGTGCCAGCAGTTTTGGTCTTGGCACAGATACGCAGTATTTT	CASSFGLGTDTQYF
TRBJ2-3	many	TRBV20-1	NA	TGCAGTGCTAGAACTCTAGGATTAGAAGATACGCAGTATTTT	CSARTLGLEDTQYF
TRBJ2-3	few	TRBV7-6	TRBD2	TGTGCCAGCAGGGGACTAGCTGCAGATACGCAGTATTTT	CASRGLAADTQYF
TRBJ2-7	many	TRBV7-7	NA	TGTGCCAGCAGTTCACCGGACAGCTACGAGCAGTACTTC	CASSSPDSYEQYF
TRBJ1-1	few	TRBV20-1	NA	TGCAGTGCCGCACGTGAGGGACAAGGGGCCCTCCGGGCTTTCTTT	CSAAREGQGALRAFF
TRBJ1-1	NA	TRBV12-3/TRBV12-4	NA	TGTGCCAGCAGATTGATTTCCACTGAAGCTTTCTTT	CASRLISTEAFF
TRBJ2-7	NA	TRBV7-9	NA	TGTGCCAGCAGCCCCGAGGAGGGAATCTACGAGCAGTACTTC	CASSPEEGIYEQYF
TRBJ2-3	NA	TRBV6-5	NA	TGTGCCACCCGGTCCCCAGATACGCAGTATTTT	CATRSPDTQYF
TRBJ2-5	NA	TRBV9	NA	TGTGCCAGCAGCCCGCGACCCCGGGACAAAGAGACCCAGTACTTC	CASSPRPRDKETQYF
TRBJ1-5	few	TRBV4-1	NA	TGCGCCAGCAGCCTGGGGGATAACCCAATTAATCAGCCCCAGCATTTT	CASSLGDNPINQPQHF
TRBJ2-1	many	TRBV5-4	TRBD2	TGTGCCAGCAGCCAGACTAGCAGCTCCTACAATGAGCAGTTCTTC	CASSQTSSSYNEQFF
TRBJ1-1	few	TRBV29-1	TRBD1	TGCAGCGTTTACGGACAGGTTTCCACTGAAGCTTTCTTT	CSVYGQVSTEAFF